A single T cell receptor beta chain is shown here with its context. This clone was seen just once. Its cognate antigen has yet to be identified. One base away there is no much larger clone; base qualities are not given. This record belongs to a study of shared clonotypes between healthy human individuals (TCRdb year 2020). Background on the whole study: The cohort comprised two women and a few men aged 18 to 49 years. The study deeply sequenced blood TCR repertoires of about five healthy adults to estimate repertoire size and the extent of clonotype sharing between individuals. To increase sequencing depth and limit assay-specific biases, TCR repertoire library preparation and sequencing were carried out by different laboratories using diverse techniques. Each donor's leukapheresis produced roughly between about 0.8 and 8.9 billion PBMCs. Here is what the overall study found, with its caveats: Because the study included only a small number of donors, the genetic and exposure-history diversity represented was limited. Sampling was restricted to blood, and TCR repertoires in tissues likely differ from the TCR repertoires found in blood. Pairwise subsampling led to the expectation that sequencing depth would affect the degree of clonotype sharing among donors.

The donors were healthy, HIV-negative adults with no recently reported acute infections or vaccinations. Only Caucasian adults living in Nashville, Tennessee, USA were represented among the donors. For unsorted samples, 90 million or so PBMCs were counted, and genomic DNA was extracted using the QIAamp DNA Blood Mini kit. After blood collection by leukapheresis, PBMCs were isolated using Ficoll-Histopaque density gradient centrifugation and then cryopreserved in the vapor phase of liquid nitrogen. CDR1 SQVTM and CDR2 ANQGSEA are derived from the germline V gene. The CDR3 spans 14 residues, from the cysteine through the phenylalanine. Only CDR3 DNA remains: 42 bases, in frame from the first base. The junction shows trimming of 6 bases on V and 0 bases on J, and the gene matches do not reach 4 bases of it. TCR CDR3 regions were amplified from genomic DNA by multiplex PCR using the deep immunoSEQ assay. For each cell subset, the extracted genomic DNA was distributed evenly across all wells of several immunoSEQ 96-well plates, and each plate served as one replicate. For unsorted PBMC, each replicate PCR was loaded with roughly 330 ng genomic DNA, equivalent to about 30,000 T cell genomes. Genomic DNA from unsorted PBMC was sequenced over ten immunoSEQ deep assay plates. The purified libraries were quantified using a Qubit 3.0 fluorometer, sized with a Bioanalyzer 2100, and then quantified again using the KAPA Library Quantification kit. Each immunoSEQ 96-well plate was sequenced on its own single-read 150-cycle Illumina NextSeq 550 flow cell. The authors processed their data as follows. The immunoSEQ output contained only junctional sequences without quality scores, so filtering could not match that applied to full-length reads. To assign V/J genes and CDR3, sequences were annotated against IMGT germline references using PyIR, a Python wrapper for IgBLAST v1.9. Reads with weak V/J assignments (E-value above 1e-6), missing CDR3, stop codons, out-of-frame junctions, or ambiguous translated residues were removed. A V3J clonotype was defined by an identical inferred V gene, J gene, and CDR3 amino acid sequence. Percentage overlap between repertoires was computed as shared unique clonotypes divided by the size of the smaller repertoire. Richness of each repertoire was evaluated using RTK rarefaction, the Chao1 estimator, and Recon v2.1 estimates of unobserved clonotypes. Held by TCRdb, this immuneACCESS table contains in-frame sequences only and omits some clones. Under half of the omission traces to an unresolved V gene where checked; the cause of the rest is unknown. The DNA was the basis for D and trimming; V, J and clone size are from that table. In all, the sample holds 400,000 to 600,000 clones, and about 75% of those were seen once. The ten largest clones take up 12% of the sample.

Sequenced input: PBMCs. The sequence links TRBV29-1 to TRBJ2-2, with 7 junctional bases fitting TRBD2. The sequence came from a middle-aged woman in good health. Some clones in this sample may be carry-over from other donors' samples. Here the CDR3 is given as CSVRTSSNTGELFF. The DNA is as follows: TGCAGCGTCAGGACTAGTTCGAACACCGGGGAGCTGTTTTTT.